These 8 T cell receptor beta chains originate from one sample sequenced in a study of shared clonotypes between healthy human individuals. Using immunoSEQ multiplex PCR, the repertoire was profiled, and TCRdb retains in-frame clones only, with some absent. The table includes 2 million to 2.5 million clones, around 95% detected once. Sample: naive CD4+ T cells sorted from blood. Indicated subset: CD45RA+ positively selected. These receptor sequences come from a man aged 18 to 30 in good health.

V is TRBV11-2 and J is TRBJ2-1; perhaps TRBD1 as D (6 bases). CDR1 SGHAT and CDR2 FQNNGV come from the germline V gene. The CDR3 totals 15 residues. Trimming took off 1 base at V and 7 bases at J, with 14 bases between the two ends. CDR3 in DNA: TGTGCCAGCAGCTTAGGTCCGGACAGAAATAATGAGCAGTTCTTC. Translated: CASSLGPDRNNEQFF.

DNA of the CDR3: TGTGCCAGCTCAATATCCGGGGACAATGAGCAGTTCTTC. It codes for CASSISGDNEQFF. This chain connects TRBV18 to TRBJ2-1; a possible D gene is TRBD2 (5 bases). Per the germline V gene, CDR1 is KGHSH and CDR2 is LQKENI. Trimming pared 5 bases from V and 5 bases from J, leaving 10 bases between. The CDR3 loop spans 13 amino acids.

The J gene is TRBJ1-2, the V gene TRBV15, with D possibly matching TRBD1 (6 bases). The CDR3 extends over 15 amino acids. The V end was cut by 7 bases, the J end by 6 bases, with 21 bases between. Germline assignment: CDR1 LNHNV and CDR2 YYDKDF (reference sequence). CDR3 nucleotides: TGTGCCACCAATCCGGGGGCCGTTGGTACGGATGGCTACACCTTC. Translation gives CATNPGAVGTDGYTF.

The CDR3 DNA is TGTGCCAGCAGTTTAACCCCCGGTAGGGTGGTAGCGGGAGGAGTGAACACCGGGGAGCTGTTTTTT. It specifies CASSLTPGRVVAGGVNTGELFF. V usage is TRBV27 and J usage is TRBJ2-2, with 10 bases lining up with TRBD2. Germline V gives CDR1 MNHEY, CDR2 SMNVEV (reference sequence). Trimming cost V 2 bases and J 1 base; bases outside gene matches: 19. The CDR3 covers 22 residues.

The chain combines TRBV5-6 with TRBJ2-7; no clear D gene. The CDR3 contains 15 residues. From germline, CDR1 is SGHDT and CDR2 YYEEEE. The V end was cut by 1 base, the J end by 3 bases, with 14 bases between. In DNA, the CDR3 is TGTGCCAGCAGCTTGTACTGGGGTAGGGACTACGAGCAGTACTTC. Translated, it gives CASSLYWGRDYEQYF.

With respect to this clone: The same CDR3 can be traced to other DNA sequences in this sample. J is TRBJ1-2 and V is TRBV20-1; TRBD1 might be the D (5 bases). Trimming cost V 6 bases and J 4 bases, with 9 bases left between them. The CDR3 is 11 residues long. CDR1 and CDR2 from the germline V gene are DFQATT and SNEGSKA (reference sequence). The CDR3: CSAGDGYGYTF. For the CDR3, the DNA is TGCAGTGCCGGGGACGGCTATGGCTACACCTTC.

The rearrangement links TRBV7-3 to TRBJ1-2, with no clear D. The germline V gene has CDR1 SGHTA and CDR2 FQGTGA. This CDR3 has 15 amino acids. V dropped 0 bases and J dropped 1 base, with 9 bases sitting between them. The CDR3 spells CASSLTGSGNYGYTF. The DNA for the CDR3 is TGTGCCAGCAGCTTAACGGGTAGCGGTAACTATGGCTACACCTTC.

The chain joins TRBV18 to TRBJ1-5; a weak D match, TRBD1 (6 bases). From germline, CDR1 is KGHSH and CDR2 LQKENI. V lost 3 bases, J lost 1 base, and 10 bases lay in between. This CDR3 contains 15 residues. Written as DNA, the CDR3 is TGTGCCAGCTCACCTTTTGGACAGAGCAATCAGCCCCAGCATTTT. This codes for CASSPFGQSNQPQHF.